A single sample gave rise to the 30 T cell receptor beta chains below, sequenced in a study of cytomegalovirus exposure and HLA in healthy donors. With 60 Vbeta and 13 Jbeta primers, the PCR was carried out. The repertoire was sequenced with immunoSEQ multiplex PCR; TCRdb's copy has only in-frame clones and lacks some. This sample has 130,000 or so clones, with about 9.2% found just once. The sample was PBMCs. These receptors were obtained from a woman between 40 and 55 years old in good health and CMV-seropositive.

The J gene is TRBJ1-2, the V gene TRBV29-1; 8 bases fit TRBD1. The length of the CDR3 is 13 residues. Germline V gene sequence: CDR1 SQVTM, CDR2 ANQGSEA. The V gene end was trimmed by 0 bases and the J gene end by 8 bases; junction bases not matched to a gene: 5. CDR3 protein: CSVEESRGRGYTF. The CDR3 DNA is TGCAGCGTTGAAGAATCCAGGGGGCGAGGCTACACCTTC.

This sequence joins TRBV6-6 and TRBJ1-2; maybe TRBD1 (5 bases). Germline V gives CDR1 MNHNY, CDR2 SVGAGI (reference sequence). Trimming stripped 5 bases from V and 4 bases from J, with 17 bases between. The CDR3 runs to 15 residues. The CDR3 DNA follows: TGTGCCAGCAGTCGCGGGACGGAAGTAGTCTATGGCTACACCTTC. Protein product: CASSRGTEVVYGYTF.

Judged by abundance, this clone is medium-sized (0.01 to 0.1%). V usage is TRBV5-1 and J usage is TRBJ2-1, with 8 bases that match TRBD1. V shed 3 bases, J shed 8 bases, and the junction held 10 bases outside the gene matches. The germline V gene encodes CDR1 SGHRS and CDR2 YFSETQ. CDR3 size: 15 residues. The CDR3 is CASSSQDRVVDEQFF. The CDR3 DNA reads as TGCGCCAGCAGCTCTCAGGACAGGGTTGTGGATGAGCAGTTCTTC.

This rearrangement joins TRBV4-1 to TRBJ1-5; no definite D call. The CDR3 runs 16 residues. Trimming left V 0 bases short and J 4 bases short, with 13 bases between. The germline gives CDR1 MGHRA, CDR2 YSYEKL. The CDR3 loop reads CASSQDSSPSNQPQHF. The CDR3 nucleotides read TGCGCCAGCAGCCAAGATTCGTCCCCTTCGAATCAGCCCCAGCATTTT.

This chain links TRBV5-4 with TRBJ2-7, with a weak D call TRBD1 (6 bases). The CDR3 runs to 17 residues. Trimming shortened V by 0 bases and J by 2 bases, and 18 bases separated the two germline ends. CDR1 and CDR2 from the germline V gene are SGHNT and YYREEE (reference sequence). The CDR3: CASSLADVTGKPYEQYF. CDR3 DNA: TGTGCCAGCAGCTTGGCTGACGTGACAGGAAAACCCTACGAGCAGTACTTC.

The rearrangement links TRBV9 to TRBJ1-3; 8 nucleotides align to TRBD1. This CDR3 spans 18 amino acids. Germline loops: CDR1 SGDLS, CDR2 YYNGEE. Germline trimming cut 0 bases from V and 3 bases from J; bases unmatched to any gene: 11. Here the CDR3 DNA reads TGTGCCAGCAGCGTAGCTGACGGTGCAACAGGGGGTGGAAACACCATATATTTT. It encodes CASSVADGATGGGNTIYF. The whole variable domain, remainder taken from reference TRBV9 and TRBJ1-3, is DSGVTQTPKHLITATGQRVTLRCSPRSGDLSVYWYQQSLDQGLQFLIQYYNGEERAKGNILERFSAQQFPDLHSELNLSSLELGDSALYFCASSVADGATGGGNTIYFGEGSWLTVV.

This clone was picked up a small number of times. This sequence joins TRBV7-6 and TRBJ2-2; 9 bases align to TRBD2. CDR1 and CDR2 from the germline V gene are SGHVS and FNYEAQ. The ends lost 1 base at V and 6 bases at J; junction bases unmatched: 0. The CDR3 totals 14 residues. This CDR3 is CASSLERGAGELFF. The CDR3 DNA sequence: TGTGCCAGCAGCTTAGAGCGGGGGGCCGGGGAGCTGTTTTTT.

There are many counts of this clone. The V and J genes are TRBV7-9 and TRBJ2-1; TRBD1 might be the D (6 bases). This CDR3 is 15 amino acids long. The V end was cut by 4 bases, the J end by 4 bases, with 14 bases between. Germline CDR1 reads SEHNR; CDR2 reads FQNEAQ (reference sequence). The CDR3 coding sequence is TGTGCCAGCAGCTCCACAGGGCCCGGTTACAATGAGCAGTTCTTC. Its protein is CASSSTGPGYNEQFF.

A few counts support this clone. The rearrangement links TRBV25-1 to TRBJ2-1, with 7 bases aligning to TRBD2. The CDR3 runs to 14 residues. The germline V gene has CDR1 MGHDK and CDR2 SYGVNS. V lost 9 bases, J lost 3 bases, and 8 bases stayed unmatched. The CDR3 DNA reads as TGTGCCAGTCGACTAGCAGGGAACTACAATGAGCAGTTCTTC. Translating it yields CASRLAGNYNEQFF.

This clone has a handful of counts. The chain is built from TRBV11-2 and TRBJ2-7; D is perhaps TRBD1 (6 bases). CDR3 length equals 16 residues. The V gene's germline CDR1 is SGHAT and CDR2 FQNNGV. Trimming pared 0 bases from V and 2 bases from J, leaving 14 bases between. The CDR3 spells CASSLEAGARPYEQYF. DNA for the CDR3: TGTGCCAGCAGCTTAGAGGCAGGGGCCAGACCCTACGAGCAGTACTTC.

The genes are TRBV19 and TRBJ2-5; D is perhaps TRBD2 (5 bases). The CDR3 extends over 13 amino acids. V shed 5 bases and J shed 4 bases, with 11 bases lying between them. Germline V gives CDR1 LNHDA, CDR2 SQIVND (reference sequence). The chain's CDR3 is CASSGLGGETQYF. CDR3 in DNA: TGTGCCAGTAGTGGGCTAGGAGGAGAGACCCAGTACTTC.

On this clone itself: The sample holds other DNA sequences that translate to the same CDR3. J is TRBJ1-1 and V is TRBV2, with D perhaps TRBD1 (6 bases). The CDR3 consists of 12 residues. Germline V gene data show CDR1 as SNHLY and CDR2 as FYNNEI. The V end was cut by 4 bases, the J end by 8 bases, with 11 bases between. The DNA for the CDR3 is TGTGCCAGCAGTGCGGGGGGCACGGAAGCTTTCTTT. Encoded protein: CASSAGGTEAFF. Complete variable domain (other parts from reference TRBV2 and TRBJ1-1): EPEVTQTPSHQVTQMGQEVILRCVPISNHLYFYWYRQILGQKVEFLVSFYNNEISEKSEIFDDQFSVERPDGSNFTLKIRSTKLEDSAMYFCASSAGGTEAFFGQGTRLTVV.

This clone was observed a handful of times. At one end, the junction sequence differs from germline, possibly due to a read error. The chain uses TRBV2 and TRBJ1-4, with 7 bases identical to TRBD1. Per the germline V gene, CDR1 is SNHLY and CDR2 is FYNNEI. The CDR3 extends over 12 amino acids. The CDR3 nucleotides are TGTGCCAGCAGGGAAGGGGGCGGAAAACTGTTTTTT. Its protein is CASREGGGKLFF.

This clone was recorded a few times. The sample has other DNA sequences that encode this CDR3 too. This chain uses TRBV5-1 with TRBJ2-2, with D possibly being TRBD1 (8 bases). The CDR3 runs to 15 residues. Germline CDR1 is SGHRS and CDR2 is YFSETQ. Trimming took 4 bases from V and 3 from J, leaving 13 bases between them. CDR3 DNA: TGCGCCAGCAGCCTCACAGGGGGGGACACCGGGGAGCTGTTTTTT. Amino acid sequence: CASSLTGGDTGELFF.

This clone was recorded a few times. V is TRBV7-4 and J is TRBJ2-7; D is uncertain. The V gene's germline CDR1 is SGHVT and CDR2 SQSDAQ. The length of the CDR3 is 15 residues. Trimming left V 1 base short and J 2 bases short, with 12 bases between. CDR3 residues: CASSLESVTAYEQYF. The CDR3 DNA follows: TGTGCCAGCAGCTTAGAGTCGGTAACTGCCTACGAGCAGTACTTC.

This clone has ten or more counts. The V gene is TRBV7-9, the J gene TRBJ2-1; a possible D gene is TRBD2 (6 bases). CDR1 and CDR2 from the germline V gene are SEHNR and FQNEAQ (reference sequence). V lost 2 bases, J lost 3 bases, and 23 bases lay in between. The CDR3 extends over 19 amino acids. As DNA, the CDR3 is TGTGCCAGCAGCTTAATCGGTCAGCGGGCGGGGCGGATCTACAATGAGCAGTTCTTC. Translated: CASSLIGQRAGRIYNEQFF. The variable domain in full, completed from reference TRBV7-9 and TRBJ2-1, reads DTGVSQNPRHKITKRGQNVTFRCDPISEHNRLYWYRQTLGQGPEFLTYFQNEAQLEKSRLLSDRFSAERPKGSFSTLEIQRTEQGDSAMYLCASSLIGQRAGRIYNEQFFGPGTRLTVL.

The V gene is TRBV19, the J gene TRBJ1-5, with unresolved D. The length of the CDR3 is 17 residues. The germline V gene has CDR1 LNHDA and CDR2 SQIVND (reference sequence). Trimming took off 1 base at V and 3 bases at J, with 16 bases between the two ends. Written as DNA, the CDR3 is TGTGCCAGTAGTATAGCGGAGGGCTTTGTGGACAATCAGCCCCAGCATTTT. It specifies CASSIAEGFVDNQPQHF.

The V gene is TRBV9, the J gene TRBJ1-2, with D perhaps TRBD1 (6 bases). Germline CDR1 is SGDLS and CDR2 is YYNGEE. CDR3 length: 19 residues. V was clipped by 4 bases and J by 0 bases, with 25 bases between them. CDR3 amino acids: CASSPLDSGVLGSNYGYTF. The CDR3 DNA reads TGTGCCAGCAGCCCACTCGATTCAGGGGTGTTGGGGTCTAACTATGGCTACACCTTC.

Of note for this clone: Other DNA variants within this sample encode the same CDR3. The rearrangement links TRBV18 to TRBJ1-1, with a weak D call TRBD1 (5 bases). Germline V gene data show CDR1 as KGHSH and CDR2 as LQKENI. V lost 6 bases to trimming and J lost 3 bases, with 11 bases between them. This CDR3 is built from 13 residues. CDR3 DNA sequence: TGTGCCAGCTCGCCCGACAGATACACTGAAGCTTTCTTT. Amino acid sequence: CASSPDRYTEAFF.

V gene TRBV9 combines with J gene TRBJ2-5; D may be TRBD1 (6 bases). This CDR3 is built from 16 residues. Between the trimmed V and J ends, which lost 3 bases and 5 bases, there was a span of 20 bases. Germline V gene sequence: CDR1 SGDLS, CDR2 YYNGEE. CDR3 coding DNA: TGTGCCAGCAGCGACCCCGCGACAGGTCATCACGAGACCCAGTACTTC. Residues: CASSDPATGHHETQYF. Full variable domain (outside the CDR3, taken from reference TRBV9 and TRBJ2-5): DSGVTQTPKHLITATGQRVTLRCSPRSGDLSVYWYQQSLDQGLQFLIQYYNGEERAKGNILERFSAQQFPDLHSELNLSSLELGDSALYFCASSDPATGHHETQYFGPGTRLLVL.

In its sample, this clone was seen a few times. The chain employs TRBV5-1 and TRBJ1-1; a possible D gene is TRBD1 (5 bases). Germline loops: CDR1 SGHRS, CDR2 YFSETQ. The V end was cut by 4 bases, the J end by 2 bases, with 9 bases between. This CDR3 is 13 amino acids long. Written as DNA, the CDR3 is TGCGCCAGCAGCAATCAGGGTAACACTGAAGCTTTCTTT. Translation: CASSNQGNTEAFF.

There are a few counts of this clone. The rearrangement joins TRBV5-1 to TRBJ2-7; possible D gene TRBD1, 5 bases. Germline V lookup: CDR1 SGHRS, CDR2 YFSETQ. The ends were cut back, 1 base at V and 5 bases at J, with 10 bases in the middle. This CDR3 spans 13 amino acids. The CDR3, as DNA: TGCGCCAGCAGCTTGAACAGGCTGAACGAGCAGTACTTC. Its protein is CASSLNRLNEQYF.

The chain carries TRBV19 and TRBJ2-3; possible D gene TRBD1, 6 bases. The V end was cut by 5 bases, the J end by 3 bases, with 9 bases between. The germline CDR1 and CDR2 sequences are LNHDA and SQIVND (reference sequence). CDR3 size: 13 residues. CDR3: CASSQGRTDTQYF. The DNA of the CDR3 is TGTGCCAGTAGTCAGGGGCGGACAGATACGCAGTATTTT.

The genes are TRBV4-1 and TRBJ2-5; D is unclear. V lost 0 bases, J lost 5 bases, and 13 bases lay in between. CDR3 length: 15 amino acids. Germline V gene sequence: CDR1 MGHRA, CDR2 YSYEKL. CDR3 in DNA: TGCGCCAGCAGCCAAGATGGTAAAATGAGGGAGACCCAGTACTTC. Its protein product is CASSQDGKMRETQYF.

There are a few counts of this clone. CDR3 region: CASSDPRRGGSDTQYF. CDR3 coding DNA: TGTGCCAGCAGTGATCCCCGCCGGGGGGGGTCAGATACGCAGTATTTT. The chain carries TRBV6-4 and TRBJ2-3; TRBD2 aligns across 8 bases. The CDR3 sequence is 16 residues long. The germline V gene has CDR1 MRHNA and CDR2 SNTAGT. V was clipped by 3 bases and J by 4 bases; unmatched bases: 9.

The chain combines TRBV6-1 with TRBJ1-5; D call uncertain. The CDR3 is 13 residues long. The germline CDR1 and CDR2 sequences are MNHNS and SASEGT. Between the trimmed V and J ends, which lost 4 bases and 6 bases, there was a span of 10 bases. CDR3 sequence reads: CASSVEIGQPQHF. Written as DNA, the CDR3 is TGTGCCAGCAGTGTAGAGATTGGTCAGCCCCAGCATTTT.

This clone was counted between two and nine times. The V and J genes are TRBV9 and TRBJ2-1; D gene uncertain. Per germline, CDR1 SGDLS and CDR2 YYNGEE. The CDR3 extends over 14 amino acids. V lost 7 bases to trimming and J lost 2 bases, with 13 bases between them. CDR3 sequence (DNA): TGTGCCAGCTCAACAGAGCAACCCTACAATGAGCAGTTCTTC. Translation gives CASSTEQPYNEQFF.

The sample holds a few counts of this clone. V is TRBV5-8 and J is TRBJ1-5; D remains ambiguous. Germline V gene lookup returns CDR1 SGHTS and CDR2 YDEGEE. This CDR3 has 13 amino acids. V lost 1 base and J lost 8, with 10 bases in between. The CDR3 protein is CASSLSPGKPQHF. The CDR3 DNA reads TGTGCCAGCAGCTTGTCTCCGGGTAAGCCCCAGCATTTT. The complete variable domain, with remaining parts taken from reference TRBV5-8 and TRBJ1-5, reads EAGVTQSPTHLIKTRGQQATLRCSPISGHTSVYWYQQALGLGLQFLLWYDEGEERNRGNFPPRFSGRQFPNYSSELNVNALELEDSALYLCASSLSPGKPQHFGDGTRLSIL.

Turning to this clone: Other nucleotide sequences in the sample specify the same CDR3. The chain carries TRBV25-1 and TRBJ1-2; D not certain. CDR1 and CDR2 (germline): MGHDK, SYGVNS. Trimming pared 10 bases from V and 5 bases from J, leaving 17 bases between. The CDR3 has 13 residues. CDR3 nucleotide sequence: TGTGCCACCTCAAGTGGTTTCGAGTATGGCTACACCTTC. This codes for CATSSGFEYGYTF.

The rearrangement links TRBV11-2 to TRBJ1-4, with D perhaps TRBD1 (6 bases). Germline V gene sequence: CDR1 SGHAT, CDR2 FQNNGV. Trimming shortened V by 5 bases and J by 5 bases, and 15 bases separated the two germline ends. The length of the CDR3 is 15 residues. The CDR3 DNA sequence: TGTGCCAGCAGCCCCCTCAGGGGAAGGAATGAAAAACTGTTTTTT. Translation gives CASSPLRGRNEKLFF. Full variable domain (rest looked up from reference TRBV11-2 and TRBJ1-4): EAGVAQSPRYKIIEKRQSVAFWCNPISGHATLYWYQQILGQGPKLLIQFQNNGVVDDSQLPKDRFSAERLKGVDSTLKIQPAKLEDSAVYLCASSPLRGRNEKLFFGSGTQLSVL.